These T cell receptor beta chains were read from a single sample in a study of cytomegalovirus exposure and HLA in healthy donors. Clones were read by immunoSEQ multiplex PCR, and TCRdb kept only the in-frame ones, dropping some. The sample has 75,000 to 100,000 clones, about 81% seen once. The sample taken for sequencing was PBMCs. These receptors were obtained from a man aged 35-49 years in good health and CMV-seropositive. Both conserved end residues are part of each CDR3. D genes are given only for firm matches. Clone size is not always given. Where it is, it says once, few, many or a class for expanded clones.

clone_size	v_call	j_call	d_call	cdr3_aa	cdr3_nt
-	TRBV6-5	TRBJ2-2	-	CASSYWKGVSTGELFF	TGTGCCAGCAGTTACTGGAAGGGAGTGAGCACCGGGGAGCTGTTTTTT
-	TRBV2	TRBJ2-7	-	CASRPAGRTFSEQYF	TGTGCCAGCAGACCTGCCGGGAGAACCTTCTCCGAGCAGTACTTC
-	TRBV6-1	TRBJ1-5	-	CASSRQQNQPQHF	TGTGCCAGCAGTCGACAGCAAAATCAGCCCCAGCATTTT
-	TRBV5-5	TRBJ1-5	-	CASSLDTVQPQHF	TGTGCCAGCAGCTTGGATACTGTTCAGCCCCAGCATTTT
-	TRBV7-9	TRBJ1-3	-	CASSVQGGVGNTIYF	TGTGCCAGCAGCGTGCAGGGAGGGGTAGGAAACACCATATATTTT
-	TRBV13	TRBJ2-2	-	CASRVAGSSRVIGELFF	TGTGCCAGCCGGGTGGCAGGGTCTTCCAGGGTAATCGGGGAGCTGTTTTTT
few	TRBV2	TRBJ2-3	TRBD2	CASSGLAGGPVADTQYF	TGTGCCAGCAGTGGGCTAGCGGGAGGGCCTGTCGCAGATACGCAGTATTTT
-	TRBV18	TRBJ1-1	TRBD1	CASSVNRGRLNTEAFF	TGTGCCAGCTCAGTAAACAGGGGCAGATTGAACACTGAAGCTTTCTTT
-	TRBV27	TRBJ2-1	TRBD2	CASSSRDYQNEQFF	TGTGCCAGCAGCTCTAGGGACTACCAAAATGAGCAGTTCTTC
few	TRBV7-8	TRBJ1-1	-	CASSLVRGSAEAFF	TGTGCCAGCAGCTTAGTTCGAGGGTCGGCTGAAGCTTTCTTT
-	TRBV19	TRBJ2-7	TRBD1	CASSIRTGEAHEQYF	TGTGCCAGTAGTATCCGGACAGGGGAGGCCCACGAGCAGTACTTC
-	TRBV5-5	TRBJ1-3	-	CASSLHPRAGRNTIYF	TGTGCCAGCAGCTTGCATCCCAGGGCTGGAAGAAACACCATATATTTT
-	TRBV6-1	TRBJ2-3	TRBD2	CASSASSGGWDTQYF	TGTGCCAGCAGTGCGAGTAGCGGGGGGTGGGATACGCAGTATTTT
-	TRBV11-2	TRBJ2-1	TRBD2	CASSLQLLAGGSNEQFF	TGTGCCAGCAGCCTCCAACTACTAGCGGGAGGTTCTAATGAGCAGTTCTTC
-	TRBV5-1	TRBJ1-1	-	CASRITGFETEAFF	TGCGCCAGCAGAATTACAGGGTTCGAGACTGAAGCTTTCTTT
-	TRBV6-6	TRBJ1-6	TRBD1	CASTTGYSSYNSPLHF	TGTGCCAGCACGACAGGGTACAGCTCCTATAATTCACCCCTCCACTTT
-	TRBV4-2	TRBJ2-1	-	CASSQVSRGGYNEQFF	TGTGCCAGCAGCCAAGTCTCGAGAGGGGGTTACAATGAGCAGTTCTTC
-	TRBV5-1	TRBJ1-5	-	CASSSHSGEPQHF	TGCGCCAGCAGCTCACACTCAGGGGAGCCCCAGCATTTT
-	TRBV6-5	TRBJ2-1	TRBD2	CASSYPGLAHNEQFF	TGTGCCAGCAGTTACCCGGGACTAGCCCACAATGAGCAGTTCTTC
-	TRBV28	TRBJ2-7	TRBD1	CASSLVGQGKREQYF	TGTGCCAGCAGTTTAGTTGGACAGGGAAAGCGCGAGCAGTACTTC
-	TRBV5-1	TRBJ2-7	TRBD1	CASSSDGQGNREQYF	TGCGCCAGCAGCTCCGATGGACAGGGTAATCGCGAGCAGTACTTC
-	TRBV19	TRBJ1-1	-	CASSIAQVNTEAFF	TGTGCCAGTAGTATAGCCCAGGTGAACACTGAAGCTTTCTTT
-	TRBV7-6	TRBJ2-3	-	CASSLGGATSTDTQYF	TGTGCCAGCAGCTTGGGGGGGGCGACTAGCACAGATACGCAGTATTTT
-	TRBV18	TRBJ2-3	TRBD2	CASSPPTSAGTDTQYF	TGTGCCAGCTCACCTCCGACTAGCGCCGGGACAGATACGCAGTATTTT
-	TRBV5-1	TRBJ2-7	TRBD2	CASSPAGGPREQYF	TGCGCCAGCAGCCCAGCGGGAGGGCCGAGGGAGCAGTACTTC
-	TRBV11-2	TRBJ2-1	TRBD2	CASSLASGNTYNEQFF	TGTGCCAGCAGCTTAGCCAGCGGGAATACCTACAATGAGCAGTTCTTC
-	TRBV6-4	TRBJ2-7	-	CASSVIGRDSALREQYF	TGTGCCAGCAGTGTGATAGGAAGGGACTCCGCTCTGAGAGAGCAGTACTTC
-	TRBV18	TRBJ2-2	TRBD1	CASSRADRGRTGELFF	TGTGCCAGCTCACGCGCGGACAGGGGGAGAACCGGGGAGCTGTTTTTT
-	TRBV28	TRBJ1-5	-	CASSFQGIGQPQHF	TGTGCCAGCAGTTTTCAGGGCATTGGTCAGCCCCAGCATTTT
-	TRBV5-1	TRBJ2-7	-	CASSWDKSYEQYF	TGCGCCAGCAGCTGGGACAAGTCCTACGAGCAGTACTTC
-	TRBV18	TRBJ2-5	-	CASSPHRTVETQYF	TGTGCCAGCTCACCCCACCGGACAGTGGAGACCCAGTACTTC
-	TRBV7-2	TRBJ2-3	TRBD1	CASSPTGGSAAQYF	TGTGCCAGCAGCCCTACAGGGGGCAGTGCTGCGCAGTATTTT
once	TRBV9	TRBJ2-2	TRBD2	CASSWEGRTGELFF	TGTGCCAGCAGCTGGGAGGGAAGGACCGGGGAGCTGTTTTTT
-	TRBV11-2	TRBJ2-1	-	CASSTRSRGEQFF	TGTGCCAGCAGCACACGGTCCCGGGGTGAGCAGTTCTTC
few	TRBV5-6	TRBJ1-2	TRBD1	CASSSTGVGGYTF	TGTGCCAGCAGCTCGACAGGGGTAGGAGGCTACACCTTC
-	TRBV5-1	TRBJ2-2	TRBD1	CASSRPGQGNLGELFF	TGCGCCAGCAGCCGCCCGGGACAGGGTAATCTCGGGGAGCTGTTTTTT
-	TRBV5-8	TRBJ2-1	-	CASSLVWSSYNEQFF	TGTGCCAGCAGCTTGGTGTGGAGCTCCTACAATGAGCAGTTCTTC
few	TRBV11-3	TRBJ1-1	-	CASSLSFDTEAFF	TGTGCCAGCAGCTTAAGCTTTGACACTGAAGCTTTCTTT
-	TRBV2	TRBJ2-1	-	CASRELGNEQFF	TGTGCCAGCAGGGAACTAGGCAATGAGCAGTTCTTC
-	TRBV9	TRBJ1-3	TRBD1	CASSVRTGGVAGNTIYF	TGTGCCAGCAGCGTGAGGACAGGGGGAGTCGCCGGAAACACCATATATTTT
-	TRBV11-2	TRBJ2-7	TRBD1	CASSLVTGGEQYF	TGTGCCAGCAGCTTAGTAACAGGGGGGGAGCAGTACTTC
-	TRBV19	TRBJ1-1	TRBD1	CASSIRGQGGSEAFF	TGTGCCAGTAGTATCCGGGGACAGGGAGGATCTGAAGCTTTCTTT
-	TRBV12-5	TRBJ2-1	TRBD2	CASGPGLTYNEQFF	TGTGCTAGTGGCCCGGGACTAACCTACAATGAGCAGTTCTTC
-	TRBV19	TRBJ1-2	TRBD1	CASRRTGIYGYTF	TGTGCCAGTAGGAGGACAGGAATCTATGGCTACACCTTC